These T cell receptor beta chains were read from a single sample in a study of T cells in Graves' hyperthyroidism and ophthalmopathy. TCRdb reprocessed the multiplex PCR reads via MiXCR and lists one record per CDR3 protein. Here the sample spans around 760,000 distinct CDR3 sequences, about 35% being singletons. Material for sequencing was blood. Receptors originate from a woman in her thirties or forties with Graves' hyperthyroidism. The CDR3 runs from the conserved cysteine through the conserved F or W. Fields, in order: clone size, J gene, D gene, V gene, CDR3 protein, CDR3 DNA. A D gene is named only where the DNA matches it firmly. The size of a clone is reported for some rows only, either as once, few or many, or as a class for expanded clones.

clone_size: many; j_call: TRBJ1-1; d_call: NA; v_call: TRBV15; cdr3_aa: CATSRPPGEAFF; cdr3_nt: TGTGCCACCAGCAGGCCCCCCGGTGAAGCTTTCTTT
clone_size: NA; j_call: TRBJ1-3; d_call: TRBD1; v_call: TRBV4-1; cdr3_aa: CASSQGRQGPINRNTIYF; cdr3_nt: TGCGCCAGCAGCCAAGGCCGACAGGGACCGATAAACCGAAACACCATATATTTT
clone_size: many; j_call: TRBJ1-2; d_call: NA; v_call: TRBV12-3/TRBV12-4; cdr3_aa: CASSPPDMAYGYTF; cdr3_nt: TGTGCCAGCAGCCCCCCGGACATGGCCTATGGCTACACCTTC
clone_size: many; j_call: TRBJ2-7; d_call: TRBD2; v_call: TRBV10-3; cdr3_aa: CATKGEGSSYEQYF; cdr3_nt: TGTGCCACCAAAGGGGAGGGAAGCTCCTACGAGCAGTACTTC
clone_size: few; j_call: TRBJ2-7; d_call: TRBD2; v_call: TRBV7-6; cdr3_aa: CASSPAVGGGQQSSYEQYF; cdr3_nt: TGTGCCAGCAGCCCCGCAGTTGGCGGGGGGCAACAAAGCTCCTACGAGCAGTACTTC
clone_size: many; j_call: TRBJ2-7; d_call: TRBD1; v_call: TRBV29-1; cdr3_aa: CSVALRTGSYEQYF; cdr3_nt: TGCAGCGTTGCTCTTAGGACAGGATCCTACGAGCAGTACTTC
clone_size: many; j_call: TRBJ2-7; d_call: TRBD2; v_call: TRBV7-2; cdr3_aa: CASSLGAGLGYYEQYF; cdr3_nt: TGTGCCAGCAGCCTGGGGGCGGGACTAGGGTATTACGAGCAGTACTTC
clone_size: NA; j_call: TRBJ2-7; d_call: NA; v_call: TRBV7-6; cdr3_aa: CASRLEGNYEQYF; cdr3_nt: TGTGCCAGCCGCCTCGAGGGCAACTACGAGCAGTACTTC
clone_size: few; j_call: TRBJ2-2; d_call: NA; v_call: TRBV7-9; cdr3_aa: CASSLVDGSYTGELFF; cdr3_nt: TGTGCCAGCAGCTTAGTTGACGGGAGTTACACCGGGGAGCTGTTTTTT
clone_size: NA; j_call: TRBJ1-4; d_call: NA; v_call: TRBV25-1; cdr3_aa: CASSEAGPANEKLFF; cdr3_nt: TGTGCCAGCAGTGAAGCGGGACCGGCTAATGAAAAACTGTTTTTT
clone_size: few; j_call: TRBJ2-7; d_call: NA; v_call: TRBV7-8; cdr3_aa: CASSHKRGEDEQYF; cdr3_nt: TGTGCCAGCAGCCATAAAAGGGGTGAAGACGAGCAGTACTTC
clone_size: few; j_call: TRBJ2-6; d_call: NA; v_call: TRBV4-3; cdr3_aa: CASSQVLSSGANVLTF; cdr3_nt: TGCGCCAGCAGCCAAGTTTTGAGCTCTGGGGCCAACGTCCTGACTTTC
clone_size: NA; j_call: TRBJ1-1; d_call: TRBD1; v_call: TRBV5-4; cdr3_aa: CASSSWGQATNTEAFF; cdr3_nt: TGTGCCAGCAGCTCGTGGGGACAGGCGACGAACACTGAAGCTTTCTTT
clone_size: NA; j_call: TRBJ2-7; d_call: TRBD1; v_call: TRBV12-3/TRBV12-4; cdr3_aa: CASSSLQGTGSYEQYF; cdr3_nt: TGTGCCAGCAGTTCTCTCCAGGGGACAGGGTCCTACGAGCAGTACTTC
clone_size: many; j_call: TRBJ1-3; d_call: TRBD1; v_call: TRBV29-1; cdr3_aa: CSVEGLGQLSGNTIYF; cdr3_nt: TGCAGCGTTGAAGGGCTGGGACAGCTCTCTGGAAACACCATATATTTT
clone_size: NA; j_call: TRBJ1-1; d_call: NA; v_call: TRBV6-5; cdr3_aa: CASSYSATGTEAFF; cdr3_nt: TGTGCCAGCAGTTACTCGGCAACTGGGACTGAAGCTTTCTTT
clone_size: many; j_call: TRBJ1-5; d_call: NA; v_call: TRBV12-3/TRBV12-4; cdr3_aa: CASSPEYSNQPQHF; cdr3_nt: TGTGCCAGCAGTCCCGAGTATAGCAATCAGCCCCAGCATTTT
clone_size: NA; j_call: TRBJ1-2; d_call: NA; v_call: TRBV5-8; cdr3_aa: CASRRSQGIEYGYTF; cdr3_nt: TGTGCCAGCAGACGGTCCCAGGGAATAGAATATGGCTACACCTTC
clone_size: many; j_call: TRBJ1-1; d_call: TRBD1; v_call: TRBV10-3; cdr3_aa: CAIRGTDTEAFF; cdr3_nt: TGTGCCATCAGGGGGACAGACACTGAAGCTTTCTTT
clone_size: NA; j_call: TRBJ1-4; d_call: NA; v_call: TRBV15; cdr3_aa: CATSRGGGGGTEKLFF; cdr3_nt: TGTGCCACCAGCAGAGGGGGAGGCGGGGGGACTGAAAAACTGTTTTTT
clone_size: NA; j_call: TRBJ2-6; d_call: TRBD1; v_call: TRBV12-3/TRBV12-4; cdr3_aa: CASSRGQGIYSGANVLTF; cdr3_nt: TGTGCCAGCAGCCGAGGACAGGGAATATACTCTGGGGCCAACGTCCTGACTTTC
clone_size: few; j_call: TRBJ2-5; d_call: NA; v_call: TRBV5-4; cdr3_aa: CASSLLYSVSQETQYF; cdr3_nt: TGTGCCAGCAGCTTGCTTTACTCCGTTTCCCAAGAGACCCAGTACTTC
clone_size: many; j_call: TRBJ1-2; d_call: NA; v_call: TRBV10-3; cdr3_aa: CAISDVGGANYGYTF; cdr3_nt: TGTGCCATCAGTGATGTCGGGGGAGCTAACTATGGCTACACCTTC
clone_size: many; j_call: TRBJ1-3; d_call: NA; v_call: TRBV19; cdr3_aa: CASSIEGFGNTIYF; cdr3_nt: TGTGCCAGTAGTATCGAGGGATTTGGAAACACCATATATTTT
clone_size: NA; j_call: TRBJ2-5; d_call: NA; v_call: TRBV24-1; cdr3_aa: CAIHGGMETQYF; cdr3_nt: TGTGCCATCCATGGGGGGATGGAGACCCAGTACTTC
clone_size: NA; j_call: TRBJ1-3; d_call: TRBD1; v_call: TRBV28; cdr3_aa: CASSFRTGGLGNTIYF; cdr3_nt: TGTGCCAGCAGCTTTAGGACAGGGGGCCTTGGAAACACCATATATTTT
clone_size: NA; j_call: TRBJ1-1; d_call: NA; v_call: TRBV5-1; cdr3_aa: CASSLRGGFPEAFF; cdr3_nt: TGCGCCAGCAGCTTGCGGGGCGGATTTCCTGAAGCTTTCTTT
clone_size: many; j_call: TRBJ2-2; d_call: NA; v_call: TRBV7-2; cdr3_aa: CASSLPSAGNTGELFF; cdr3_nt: TGTGCCAGCAGCTTGCCATCCGCGGGGAACACCGGGGAGCTGTTTTTT
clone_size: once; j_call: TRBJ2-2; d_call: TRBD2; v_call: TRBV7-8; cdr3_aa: CASSWTSGELFF; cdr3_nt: TGTGCCAGCAGCTGGACTAGCGGGGAGCTGTTTTTT
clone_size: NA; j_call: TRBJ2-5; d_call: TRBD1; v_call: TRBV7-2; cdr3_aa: CASSATKTGEETQYF; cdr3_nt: TGTGCCAGCAGCGCTACCAAGACAGGGGAAGAGACCCAGTACTTC
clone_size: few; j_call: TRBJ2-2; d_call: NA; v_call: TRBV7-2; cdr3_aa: CASRLMGQATGELFF; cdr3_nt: TGTGCCAGCAGGTTAATGGGGCAGGCAACCGGGGAGCTGTTTTTT
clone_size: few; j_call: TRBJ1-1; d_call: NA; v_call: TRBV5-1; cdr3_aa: CASSFYTNTEAFF; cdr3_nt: TGCGCCAGCAGCTTCTACACGAACACTGAAGCTTTCTTT
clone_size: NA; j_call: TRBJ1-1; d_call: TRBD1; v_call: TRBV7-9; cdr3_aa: CASSKTGQGNTEAFF; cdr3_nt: TGTGCCAGCAGCAAGACGGGACAGGGGAACACTGAAGCTTTCTTT
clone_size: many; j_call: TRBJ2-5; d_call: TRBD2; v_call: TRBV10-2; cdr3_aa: CASNPGTSGLGYQETQYF; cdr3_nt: TGCGCCAGCAATCCCGGGACTAGCGGGTTGGGGTACCAAGAGACCCAGTACTTC
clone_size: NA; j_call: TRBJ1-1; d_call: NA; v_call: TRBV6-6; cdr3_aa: CASSESLLTPAFF; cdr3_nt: TGTGCCAGCAGTGAGTCTTTGTTAACCCCGGCTTTCTTT
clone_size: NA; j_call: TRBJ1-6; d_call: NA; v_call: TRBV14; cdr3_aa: CASRTSGANNSPLHF; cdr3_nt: TGTGCCAGCCGAACGTCCGGGGCTAACAATTCACCCCTCCACTTT
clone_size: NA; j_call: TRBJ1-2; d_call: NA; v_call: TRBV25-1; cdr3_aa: CASTPAGVDGYTF; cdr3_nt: TGTGCCAGCACCCCCGCTGGGGTGGACGGCTACACCTTC
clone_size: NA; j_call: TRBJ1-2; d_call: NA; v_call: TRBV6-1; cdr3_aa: CASRRRLVRKGANYGYTF; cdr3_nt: TGTGCCAGCAGGAGAAGACTAGTCAGGAAGGGCGCTAACTATGGCTACACCTTC
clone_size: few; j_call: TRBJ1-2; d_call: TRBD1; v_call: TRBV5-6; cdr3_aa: CASSLWDRPYGYTF; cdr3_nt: TGTGCCAGCAGCTTATGGGACAGACCATATGGCTACACCTTC
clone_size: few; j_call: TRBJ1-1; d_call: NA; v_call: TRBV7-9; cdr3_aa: CASSSSGQGLNTEAFF; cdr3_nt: TGTGCCAGCAGCTCAAGTGGGCAGGGGTTGAACACTGAAGCTTTCTTT
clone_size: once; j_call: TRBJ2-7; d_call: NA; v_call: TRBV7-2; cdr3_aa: CASSEYGTVLYF; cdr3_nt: TGTGCCAGCAGCGAATACGGGACGGTCTTATACTTC
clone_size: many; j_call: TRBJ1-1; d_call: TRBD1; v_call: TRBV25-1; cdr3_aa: CASSWDSTEAFF; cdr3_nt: TGTGCCAGCAGTTGGGACAGCACTGAAGCTTTCTTT